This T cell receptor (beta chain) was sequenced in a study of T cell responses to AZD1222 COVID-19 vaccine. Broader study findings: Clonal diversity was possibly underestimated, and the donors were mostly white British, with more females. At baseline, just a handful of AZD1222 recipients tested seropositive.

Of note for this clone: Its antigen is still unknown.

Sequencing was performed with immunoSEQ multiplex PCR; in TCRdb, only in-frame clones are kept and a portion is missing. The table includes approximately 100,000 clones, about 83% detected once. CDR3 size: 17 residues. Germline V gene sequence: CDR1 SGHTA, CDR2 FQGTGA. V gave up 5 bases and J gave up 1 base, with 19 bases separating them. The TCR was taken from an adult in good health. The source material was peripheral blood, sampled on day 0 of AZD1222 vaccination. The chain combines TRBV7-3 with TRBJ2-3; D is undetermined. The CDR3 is CASSDGPPGQGTDTQYF. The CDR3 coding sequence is TGTGCCAGCAGCGACGGACCCCCGGGCCAAGGCACAGATACGCAGTATTTT.